The T cell receptor (beta chain) described here comes from a study of blood T cell repertoires in COVID-19. Study background: Researchers got acute and convalescent COVID-19 samples from the United States, Italy and Spain.

Libraries were prepared by immunoSEQ multiplex PCR; TCRdb keeps only in-frame clonotypes and omits some of them. The repertoire has approximately 140,000 clones, 75% to 90% of them found once; the top ten carry about 6%. Germline V gene data show CDR1 as SGHRS and CDR2 as YFSETQ. The CDR3 has 13 residues. The ends were cut back, 4 bases at V and 13 bases at J, with 15 bases in the middle. This chain connects TRBV5-1 to TRBJ1-6; a weak D match, TRBD1 (5 bases). The TCR comes from a man older than 75 with acute or convalescent COVID-19. The sample comprised peripheral blood. The CDR3 DNA follows: TGCGCCAGCAGCCTCGGACACGGTGGGCCCCTCCACTTT. It translates to CASSLGHGGPLHF.